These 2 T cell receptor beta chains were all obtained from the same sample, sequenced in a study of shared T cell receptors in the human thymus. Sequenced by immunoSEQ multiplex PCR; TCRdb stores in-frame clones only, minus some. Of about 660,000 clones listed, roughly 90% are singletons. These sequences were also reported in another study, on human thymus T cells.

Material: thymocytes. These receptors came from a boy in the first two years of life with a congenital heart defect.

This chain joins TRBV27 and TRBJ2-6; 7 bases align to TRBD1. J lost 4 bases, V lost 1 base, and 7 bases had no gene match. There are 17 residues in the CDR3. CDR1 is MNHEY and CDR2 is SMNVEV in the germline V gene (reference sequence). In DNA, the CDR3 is TGTGCCAGCAGTTTATTTAACAGGGGTGAAGGGGCCAACGTCCTGACTTTC. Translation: CASSLFNRGEGANVLTF.

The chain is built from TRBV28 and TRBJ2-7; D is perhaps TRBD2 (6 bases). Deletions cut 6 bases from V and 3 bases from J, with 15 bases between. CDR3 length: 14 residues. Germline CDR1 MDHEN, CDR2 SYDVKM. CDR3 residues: CASSWGLVGYEQYF. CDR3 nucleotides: TGTGCCAGCAGCTGGGGACTTGTGGGCTACGAGCAGTACTTC.